The TCR beta chain described here comes from a study of blood T cells in healthy people across ages. This clonotype has only a few counts. Its antigen is not identified. A second about 6 to 12 cycle PCR used barcoded and J-beta primers. Template switching added a 12-random-nucleotide identifier to every cDNA molecule. TCRdb re-called the 5' RACE reads with MiXCR, one entry per CDR3 protein. The sample holds hundreds of thousands of distinct CDR3 sequences, roughly three fifths seen once. Those donating, healthy Caucasian individuals from Russia, were aged roughly 6 to 90. Findings of the study overall: The CMV status of each donor remained undetermined, and this could have confounded shifts in expanded clonotypes.

This CDR3 is 18 amino acids long. Germline CDR1 and CDR2: MGHRA and YSYEKL. V was clipped by 0 bases and J by 0 bases, with 12 bases between them. The sample taken for sequencing was blood. V is TRBV4-1 and J is TRBJ2-6; the D gene is possibly TRBD1 (5 bases). The clonotype originates from a man between 35 and 55 years old in good health. DNA for the CDR3: TGCGCCAGCAGCCAAGATGGAACAGGAACCTCTGGGGCCAACGTCCTGACTTTC. Translating gives CASSQDGTGTSGANVLTF.